The 16 T cell receptor beta chains below all came from one sample that was sequenced in a study of human T cells and chemical hapten exposure. Time point specified: patch test 1, 2 weeks after DPC sensitization. Treatment defined: therapeutic diphenylcyclopropenone sensitization with weekly scalp DPC. A single record per CDR3 protein comes from TCRdb applying MiXCR to the RACE reads. The sample yields 79,000 or so distinct CDR3 sequences, about a tenth seen once. The starting material was whole blood, obtained in connection with sensitization to the hapten diphenylcyclopropenone (DPC). The receptors were sampled from a woman aged 45 to 65 with alopecia areata. Some clones in this sample may be carry-over from other donors' samples.

The chain couples TRBV28 to TRBJ1-4; D gene unclear. Germline V gene sequence: CDR1 MDHEN, CDR2 SYDVKM. The ends were cut back, 7 bases at V and 5 bases at J, with 5 bases in the middle. The CDR3 is 11 amino acids. The CDR3 here is CASTVNEKLFF. The CDR3 DNA sequence: TGTGCCAGCACCGTCAATGAAAAACTGTTTTTT.

This clonotype has ten or more counts. The rearrangement links TRBV6-5 to TRBJ2-7, with TRBD2 identical over 9 bases. This CDR3 is 15 amino acids long. The junction had 6 bases not matched to a gene; V was cut back by 4 bases and J by 2 bases. The germline gives CDR1 MNHEY, CDR2 SVGAGI. CDR3 sequence (DNA): TGTGCCAGCAGTTTTTACAGCGGGGGGCCCTACGAGCAGTACTTC. Translation: CASSFYSGGPYEQYF.

The chain couples TRBV7-2 to TRBJ2-1; TRBD1 might be the D (6 bases). This CDR3 is 13 amino acids long. CDR1 is SGHTA, CDR2 FQGNSA, per germline. V was shortened by 5 bases and J by 5 bases, with 10 bases between the two germline ends. CDR3 sequence reads: CASSAQGDNEQFF. For the CDR3, the DNA is TGTGCCAGCAGCGCACAGGGCGACAATGAGCAGTTCTTC.

This clonotype appeared a few times. The chain recombines TRBV5-7 with TRBJ1-1, with D perhaps matching TRBD1 (5 bases). TRBV5-7 has ORF status, its function being uncertain. V lost 7 bases and J lost 1, with 11 bases in between. The CDR3 is made up of 13 amino acids. The CDR3 region has the DNA TGTGCCAGCGGAACAGACAGGAACACTGAAGCTTTCTTT. This sequence encodes CASGTDRNTEAFF.

As DNA, the CDR3 is TGCAGTGCTCCAAAGGGTCGCGCACTTATCTCCTACAATGAGCAGTTCTTC. Its protein is CSAPKGRALISYNEQFF. The rearrangement uses TRBV20-1 and TRBJ2-1; D is uncertain. This CDR3 has 17 amino acids. V lost 5 bases, J lost 0 bases, and 20 bases lay in between. CDR1 DFQATT and CDR2 SNEGSKA come from the germline V gene (reference sequence).

This clonotype appeared a few times. The chain combines TRBV7-6 with TRBJ1-3; TRBD1 agrees at 7 bases. Germline V CDR1 and CDR2: SGHVS, FNYEAQ. V shed 1 base, J shed 4 bases, and the junction held 10 bases outside the gene matches. CDR3 size: 17 residues. CDR3 loop: CASSLGVATGYGNTIYF. CDR3 coding DNA: TGTGCCAGCAGCTTAGGCGTCGCGACAGGGTACGGAAACACCATATATTTT.

The sample holds many counts of this clonotype. The chain recombines TRBV14 with TRBJ2-1; D is unresolved. Deletions cut 1 base from V and 5 bases from J, with 12 bases between. CDR1 and CDR2 from the germline V gene are SGHDN and FVKESK. The CDR3 has 15 residues. CDR3 DNA: TGTGCCAGCAGCCAAGTCGTGGGTGAAGACAATGAGCAGTTCTTC. Translated: CASSQVVGEDNEQFF.

This clonotype came up a few times. This sequence joins TRBV25-1 and TRBJ2-3, with D uncertain. V gave up 4 bases and J gave up 0 bases, with 5 bases separating them. Germline V CDR1 and CDR2: MGHDK, SYGVNS. The CDR3 covers 13 residues. The CDR3 DNA follows: TGTGCCAGCAGTGTTCGGAGCACAGATACGCAGTATTTT. Its protein product is CASSVRSTDTQYF.

This clonotype was seen just once. A read error may produce the germline difference seen at one junction end. The rearrangement uses TRBV7-2 and TRBJ2-1; D may correspond to TRBD1 or TRBD2 (6 bases each). This CDR3 is 17 amino acids long. Germline values: CDR1 SGHTA, CDR2 FQGNSA. Here the CDR3 DNA reads TGTGCCAGCAGCTTAATGGGGGGCGCGAGCTCCTACAATGAGCAGCTCTTC. Encoded protein: CASSLMGGASSYNEQLF.

This clonotype was detected ten times or more. The chain recombines TRBV29-1 with TRBJ1-5, with 8 bases aligning to TRBD1. The CDR3 runs 13 residues. CDR1 SQVTM and CDR2 ANQGSEA come from the germline V gene. The V gene end was trimmed by 6 bases and the J gene end by 3 bases; junction bases not matched to a gene: 4. CDR3 loop: CSVKTGDNQPQHF. DNA for the CDR3: TGCAGCGTCAAGACAGGGGACAATCAGCCCCAGCATTTT.

This clonotype was counted only a few times. The chain links TRBV29-1 to TRBJ2-7; perhaps D is TRBD1 or TRBD2 (5 bases each). Germline CDR1 and CDR2: SQVTM and ANQGSEA. V was cut by 5 bases and J by 0 bases, with 11 bases left in between. The CDR3 runs 13 residues. The CDR3 region has the DNA TGCAGCGTTCGGGGCAGCTCCTCCTACGAGCAGTACTTC. Its protein product is CSVRGSSSYEQYF.

Notes on this clonotype: Compared with germline, one end of the junction differs, possibly owing to a read error. The genes are TRBV6-5 and TRBJ2-1, with D possibly TRBD2 on 6 matching bases. The CDR3 contains 16 residues. Germline-derived CDR1 and CDR2 are MNHEY and SVGAGI. DNA of the CDR3: TGTGCCAACAGTTACTTTCCGCGGGACTCCTACAATGAGCAGTTCTTC. Protein product: CANSYFPRDSYNEQFF.

CDR3 bases: TGTGCCAGCAGCCACCGGACGGATCATGATCAGCCCCAGCATTTT. Protein sequence: CASSHRTDHDQPQHF. The rearrangement links TRBV11-2 to TRBJ1-5; D not certain. CDR3 length: 15 amino acids. V lost 5 bases and J 5 bases, leaving 16 bases between the germline ends. Germline V CDR1 and CDR2: SGHAT, FQNNGV.

The V and J genes are TRBV19 and TRBJ2-7; 8 bases match TRBD2. This CDR3 has 19 residues. The V and J ends lost 5 bases and 6 bases, in that order; junction bases with no gene match: 24. CDR1 is LNHDA, CDR2 SQIVND, per germline (reference sequence). CDR3 sequence reads: CASSPGRRSGTRIRVEQYF. CDR3 coding DNA: TGTGCCAGTAGTCCCGGAAGAAGGTCAGGGACTAGAATCCGCGTCGAGCAGTACTTC.

This clonotype was seen a few times. This chain connects TRBV6-1 to TRBJ2-3; 10 positions agree with TRBD1. Germline V CDR1 and CDR2: MNHNS, SASEGT. V lost 4 bases to trimming and J lost 5 bases; unmatched junction nucleotides: 9. The length of the CDR3 is 16 residues. The CDR3, as DNA: TGTGCCAGCAGTGTTCGACAGGGGGCACCTGGAGATACGCAGTATTTT. This encodes CASSVRQGAPGDTQYF.

The chain uses TRBV12-2 and TRBJ2-1; TRBD2 is the table's D call, not checked against the DNA. TRBV12-2 is a known pseudogene. The CDR3 is made up of 21 amino acids. The CDR3 DNA sequence: TGTGCAAGTCGCTTAGTATGGCTAGCGGTACTCTTTTATAGCTCCTACAATGAGCAGTTCTTC. It is translated as CASRLVWLAVLFYSSYNEQFF.